The rows below give T cell receptor beta chains drawn from one sample of a study of cytomegalovirus exposure and HLA in healthy donors. TCRdb keeps only in-frame clones here, not all; method: immunoSEQ multiplex PCR. The listing records 200,000 to 250,000 clones. Sequencing used PBMCs. All receptors derive from a woman aged 30 to 39 in good health and CMV-seropositive. Both conserved end residues are part of each CDR3. Fields, in order: CDR3 DNA, CDR3 protein, V gene, J gene, D gene. A D gene is named only where the DNA matches it firmly.

TGTGCCAGTAGGTGGCTGACAGGGAGGAATTCACCCCTCCACTTT	CASRWLTGRNSPLHF	TRBV19	TRBJ1-6	TRBD1
TGTGCCAGCAGACAGGGCCTCAAGCACTCACCCCTCCACTTT	CASRQGLKHSPLHF	TRBV28	TRBJ1-6	.
TGTGCCAGCAGCTTAGGCGTTAGCGGGAGGGCCTACGAGCAGTACTTC	CASSLGVSGRAYEQYF	TRBV13	TRBJ2-7	TRBD2
TGTGCCAGCAGCTTGGACAGGTACAATGAGCAGTTCTTC	CASSLDRYNEQFF	TRBV7-8	TRBJ2-1	TRBD1
TGTGCCAGCAGTGAAGTCGGGGGTCGAGAGACCCAGTACTTC	CASSEVGGRETQYF	TRBV6-1	TRBJ2-5	.
TGTGCCACCAGCAGGGACAGGGGAGGTCTTGAAGCTTTCTTT	CATSRDRGGLEAFF	TRBV15	TRBJ1-1	TRBD1
TGTGCCTGGGTCCTAAACACTGAAGCTTTCTTT	CAWVLNTEAFF	TRBV30	TRBJ1-1	.
TGCAGCGCCCGACAGGGGGACACTGAAGCTTTCTTT	CSARQGDTEAFF	TRBV29-1	TRBJ1-1	TRBD1
TGTGCCAGCGGTGGGACTAGCATCAGAGAGACCCAGTACTTC	CASGGTSIRETQYF	TRBV2	TRBJ2-5	TRBD2
TGTGCCAGCAGTTCCCTCCAGCGAAAAAGCTCCTACGAGCAGTACTTC	CASSSLQRKSSYEQYF	TRBV5-6	TRBJ2-7	.
TGTGCCAGCAGTGAACCGCGACAGGGCTTCTATGGCTACACCTTC	CASSEPRQGFYGYTF	TRBV6-1	TRBJ1-2	TRBD1
TGTGCCAGCAGCTTTAGGAGCTCCTACGAGCAGTACTTC	CASSFRSSYEQYF	TRBV7-2	TRBJ2-7	.
TGTGCCAGCAGCCAGGGGTGGGTCTACGAGCAGTACTTC	CASSQGWVYEQYF	TRBV7-2	TRBJ2-7	.
TGTGCCAGCATCTCCTCGACCTTCAGGGTGGGAGGCTACACCTTC	CASISSTFRVGGYTF	TRBV6-5	TRBJ1-2	.
TGTGCCAGCAGCTCGGTGGGCAGCCAAGAGACCCAGTACTTC	CASSSVGSQETQYF	TRBV7-2	TRBJ2-5	.
TGTGCCAGCAGTCCCGCAGGGGGCGGATACACTGAAGCTTTCTTT	CASSPAGGGYTEAFF	TRBV28	TRBJ1-1	TRBD1
TGTGCCAGCTCACCCGCGGTCCGTTCGGAGACCCAGTACTTC	CASSPAVRSETQYF	TRBV18	TRBJ2-5	.
TGTGCCAGCAGTTCACAGGGTTCCGAGCAGTACTTC	CASSSQGSEQYF	TRBV6-6	TRBJ2-7	.
TGTGCCAGCAGTCAGGATCAGGGCCGCAACTATGGCTACACCTTC	CASSQDQGRNYGYTF	TRBV6-6	TRBJ1-2	.
TGTGCCAGCAGGGACAGGGGGCACGAGCAGTACTTC	CASRDRGHEQYF	TRBV6-1	TRBJ2-7	TRBD1
TGTGCCAGCAGCCTACCCGGTTTCGGCACTGAAGCTTTCTTT	CASSLPGFGTEAFF	TRBV13	TRBJ1-1	.
TGTGCCACCAGCACAGGGGGCTTCTCCTACGAGCAGTACTTC	CATSTGGFSYEQYF	TRBV15	TRBJ2-7	TRBD1
TGTGCCAGCAGTTACCCCCCCTCAGGAATGAACACTGAAGCTTTCTTT	CASSYPPSGMNTEAFF	TRBV6-6	TRBJ1-1	.
TGTGCCAGCAGTTACTCCGCCTACGAGCAGTACTTC	CASSYSAYEQYF	TRBV6-5	TRBJ2-7	.
TGCGCCAGCAGCTTGGTCGCGGGGGACGAGACCCAGTACTTC	CASSLVAGDETQYF	TRBV5-1	TRBJ2-5	TRBD2
TGTGCCAGCAGCTTAGGGTTGATGTTGGGACTAGGCTCCTACGAGCAGTACTTC	CASSLGLMLGLGSYEQYF	TRBV7-9	TRBJ2-7	TRBD2
TGTGCCATCAGTGAGGGGGACAGATCTTACAATGAGCAGTTCTTC	CAISEGDRSYNEQFF	TRBV10-3	TRBJ2-1	TRBD1
TGTGCCAGCAGCCTAGATGCCGGGACAGATCTAATCACCATATATTTT	CASSLDAGTDLITIYF	TRBV5-6	TRBJ1-3	TRBD1
TGTGCCTGGAGTCTCCGCGGGGCAACGTTCAATGAGCAGTTCTTC	CAWSLRGATFNEQFF	TRBV30	TRBJ2-1	.
TGTGCCAGCGCTTACAGGGACACTGAAGCTTTCTTT	CASAYRDTEAFF	TRBV7-9	TRBJ1-1	.
TGTGCCAGCAGGTTGGACGGTGGCAGGAGGGAGCAGTACTTC	CASRLDGGRREQYF	TRBV6-5	TRBJ2-7	.
TGTGCCAGCAGTTACCCGATGGGGCTAGCTTTCTTT	CASSYPMGLAFF	TRBV6-5	TRBJ1-1	.
TGTGCCAGCAGCTTAGGTGAGGCGTTGAACACTGAAGCTTTCTTT	CASSLGEALNTEAFF	TRBV7-8	TRBJ1-1	.
TGTGCCAGCAGCTTAAGGACAGGGAACTATGGCTACACCTTC	CASSLRTGNYGYTF	TRBV7-8	TRBJ1-2	TRBD1
TGTGCCAGCAGTGGCGGACAGGGATTAGGTGGCTACACCTTC	CASSGGQGLGGYTF	TRBV6-1	TRBJ1-2	TRBD1
TGTGCCAGCTCTCGTACTGACAGAAGCAATCAGCCCCAGCATTTT	CASSRTDRSNQPQHF	TRBV18	TRBJ1-5	.
TGTGCCAGCAACGGACAGTTGTCTGACACTGAAGCTTTCTTT	CASNGQLSDTEAFF	TRBV2	TRBJ1-1	.
TGTGCCAGCAGCTTCGAGACAGGGGTAGAAGCTTTCTTT	CASSFETGVEAFF	TRBV5-5	TRBJ1-1	TRBD1
TGCGCCAGCAGTCTGGGACAGATCTATGGCTACACCTTC	CASSLGQIYGYTF	TRBV5-1	TRBJ1-2	TRBD1
TGTGCCAGCAAATCTGCGGGGGCAGGGAAGGTCGAGCAGTACTTC	CASKSAGAGKVEQYF	TRBV27	TRBJ2-7	.
TGTGCCTGGAGTGTAGCGGTCTCTAGCACAGATACGCAGTATTTT	CAWSVAVSSTDTQYF	TRBV30	TRBJ2-3	.
TGTGCCAGCAGCGCAACACAGCGACAGATCTATGGCTACACCTTC	CASSATQRQIYGYTF	TRBV7-9	TRBJ1-2	.
TGCGCCAGCAGCCAAGGACAGGGCTTTACCGGCTACACCTTC	CASSQGQGFTGYTF	TRBV4-3	TRBJ1-2	TRBD1
TGTGCCAGCAGTGACGGGGGGCTGAGCTATGGCTACACCTTC	CASSDGGLSYGYTF	TRBV6-1	TRBJ1-2	.
TGTGCCAGTAGTTACTCTAGCGGGTCCTACGAGCAGTACTTC	CASSYSSGSYEQYF	TRBV19	TRBJ2-7	TRBD2
TGTGCCAGCAGCAAGGGGACAGGGGATTACAATGAGCAGTTCTTC	CASSKGTGDYNEQFF	TRBV11-3	TRBJ2-1	TRBD1
TGTGCCAGCAGCCCGGCGGGGACTAGCGGACAAGAGACCCAGTACTTC	CASSPAGTSGQETQYF	TRBV11-3	TRBJ2-5	TRBD2
TGCGCCAGCAGCTTACAGGGGTACCAAGAGACCCAGTACTTC	CASSLQGYQETQYF	TRBV5-1	TRBJ2-5	TRBD1